The entry that follows covers one T cell receptor (beta chain) sequence. The data were taken from a study of blood T cell repertoires in COVID-19. Across the whole study: T cells, B-cell-depleted T cells, or PBMCs supplied cDNA or gDNA.

The V gene end was trimmed by 4 bases and the J gene end by 10 bases; junction bases not matched to a gene: 8. The CDR3 runs to 15 residues. Germline CDR1 is KGHSH and CDR2 is LQKENI. In the authors' methods: Reference gene primer amplification gave nucleated cell count estimates. The assay was immunoSEQ multiplex PCR, and TCRdb's table has in-frame clones only and misses some. The DNA gave D and trimming, while V, J and clone size come from that table. This sample has roughly 70,000 clones, with about 91% found just once. This sequence originates from a woman aged 60-70 years with active COVID-19. The sequenced material came from peripheral blood. V is TRBV18 and J is TRBJ1-6; 9 bases line up with TRBD1. The CDR3 protein is CASSQTGGAGSPLHF. The DNA for the CDR3 is TGTGCCAGCTCACAAACAGGGGGCGCGGGATCACCCCTCCACTTT.